A selection of T cell receptor beta chains follows, all from one sample in a study of PD-L1 blockade in urothelial cancer. TCRdb's copy holds only in-frame clones and misses some; the assay was immunoSEQ multiplex PCR. The data show about 45,000 clones, around 82% seen once. Sequenced material: PBMCs, taken around atezolizumab (anti-PD-L1) treatment. Every receptor here comes from a man between 60 and 75 years old with urothelial cancer. CDR3s include the opening cysteine and the closing phenylalanine or tryptophan. Each record gives: V gene, clone size, D gene, J gene, CDR3 protein, CDR3 DNA. A D gene is named only where the DNA matches it firmly. Some rows have no size entry. The others give once, few or many, or a class for an expanded clone.

V gene: TRBV9
clone size: -
D gene: TRBD2
J gene: TRBJ2-5
CDR3 protein: CASSGLAGGETQYF
CDR3 DNA: TGTGCCAGCAGCGGTTTAGCGGGGGGGGAGACCCAGTACTTC

V gene: TRBV30
clone size: -
D gene: TRBD2
J gene: TRBJ2-5
CDR3 protein: CAWKPGLAEGETQYF
CDR3 DNA: TGTGCCTGGAAACCAGGACTAGCGGAAGGAGAGACCCAGTACTTC

V gene: TRBV28
clone size: -
D gene: -
J gene: TRBJ1-2
CDR3 protein: CASSPQVSGYTF
CDR3 DNA: TGTGCCAGCAGTCCACAGGTGTCCGGCTACACCTTC

V gene: TRBV10-2
clone size: few
D gene: TRBD1
J gene: TRBJ1-3
CDR3 protein: CASRQGASGNTIYF
CDR3 DNA: TGCGCCAGCAGGCAGGGGGCCTCTGGAAACACCATATATTTT

V gene: TRBV29-1
clone size: once
D gene: -
J gene: TRBJ2-3
CDR3 protein: CSVRVPNTDTQYF
CDR3 DNA: TGCAGCGTTAGAGTCCCCAACACAGATACGCAGTATTTT

V gene: TRBV5-4
clone size: -
D gene: TRBD1
J gene: TRBJ2-2
CDR3 protein: CASSSPGGLTGELFF
CDR3 DNA: TGTGCCAGCAGCTCTCCAGGGGGCTTGACCGGGGAGCTGTTTTTT

V gene: TRBV9
clone size: once
D gene: -
J gene: TRBJ1-3
CDR3 protein: CASSVDPIIDSGNTIYF
CDR3 DNA: TGTGCCAGCAGCGTAGACCCCATCATAGACTCTGGAAACACCATATATTTT

V gene: TRBV5-8
clone size: -
D gene: -
J gene: TRBJ2-3
CDR3 protein: CASSQQGNEDTQYF
CDR3 DNA: TGTGCCAGCAGCCAGCAGGGAAATGAAGATACGCAGTATTTT

V gene: TRBV5-1
clone size: -
D gene: TRBD2
J gene: TRBJ2-1
CDR3 protein: CASSLGGTSGIDEQFF
CDR3 DNA: TGCGCCAGCAGCTTGGGCGGGACTAGCGGGATCGATGAGCAGTTCTTC

V gene: TRBV29-1
clone size: -
D gene: TRBD1
J gene: TRBJ1-1
CDR3 protein: CSVAETRTGWTEAFF
CDR3 DNA: TGCAGCGTTGCCGAAACCCGGACAGGGTGGACTGAAGCTTTCTTT

V gene: TRBV2
clone size: -
D gene: -
J gene: TRBJ2-5
CDR3 protein: CASRRVVQETQYF
CDR3 DNA: TGTGCCAGCAGGCGTGTGGTTCAAGAGACCCAGTACTTC

V gene: TRBV6-1
clone size: -
D gene: -
J gene: TRBJ1-5
CDR3 protein: CASSEVSDTQPQHF
CDR3 DNA: TGTGCCAGCAGTGAAGTTTCGGACACTCAGCCCCAGCATTTT

V gene: TRBV4-3
clone size: -
D gene: TRBD1
J gene: TRBJ2-1
CDR3 protein: CASSQDTGGSYNEQFF
CDR3 DNA: TGCGCCAGCAGCCAGGACACAGGGGGCTCCTACAATGAGCAGTTCTTC

V gene: TRBV10-2
clone size: -
D gene: TRBD2
J gene: TRBJ2-1
CDR3 protein: CASRGGLAGTNEQFF
CDR3 DNA: TGCGCCAGCAGGGGAGGACTAGCGGGGACCAATGAGCAGTTCTTC

V gene: TRBV7-2
clone size: once
D gene: -
J gene: TRBJ1-5
CDR3 protein: CASSSQEPPHQPQHF
CDR3 DNA: TGTGCCAGCAGCTCCCAGGAACCCCCCCATCAGCCCCAGCATTTT

V gene: TRBV4-1
clone size: -
D gene: -
J gene: TRBJ2-3
CDR3 protein: CASSQGQRAPDTQYF
CDR3 DNA: TGCGCCAGCAGCCAAGGGCAGAGGGCCCCAGATACGCAGTATTTT

V gene: TRBV29-1
clone size: -
D gene: TRBD1
J gene: TRBJ1-5
CDR3 protein: CSVGRDRGNQPQHF
CDR3 DNA: TGCAGCGTTGGTCGAGACAGGGGCAATCAGCCCCAGCATTTT

V gene: TRBV6-1
clone size: once
D gene: -
J gene: TRBJ2-1
CDR3 protein: CASSESWGRYNEQFF
CDR3 DNA: TGTGCCAGCAGTGAATCGTGGGGGCGTTACAATGAGCAGTTCTTC

V gene: TRBV2
clone size: -
D gene: TRBD1
J gene: TRBJ2-5
CDR3 protein: CASPVGTGSGETQYF
CDR3 DNA: TGTGCCAGCCCCGTAGGGACAGGTTCGGGAGAGACCCAGTACTTC

V gene: TRBV23-1
clone size: -
D gene: -
J gene: TRBJ1-5
CDR3 protein: CASSPAGVLMEQPQHF
CDR3 DNA: TGCGCCAGCAGTCCGGCCGGGGTCTTGATGGAACAGCCCCAGCATTTT

V gene: TRBV18
clone size: -
D gene: TRBD1
J gene: TRBJ1-5
CDR3 protein: CASSLSGQGNQPQHF
CDR3 DNA: TGTGCCAGCTCACTCTCGGGACAGGGCAATCAGCCCCAGCATTTT

V gene: TRBV19
clone size: -
D gene: TRBD1
J gene: TRBJ1-2
CDR3 protein: CASSAMTTGQVYGYTF
CDR3 DNA: TGTGCCAGTTCTGCAATGACGACAGGGCAGGTCTATGGCTACACCTTC

V gene: TRBV19
clone size: -
D gene: -
J gene: TRBJ1-2
CDR3 protein: CASSIRTGLGGYTF
CDR3 DNA: TGTGCCAGTAGTATCCGTACAGGGCTGGGTGGCTACACCTTC

V gene: TRBV27
clone size: -
D gene: TRBD1
J gene: TRBJ1-1
CDR3 protein: CASRGRDRDLNTEAFF
CDR3 DNA: TGTGCCAGCAGGGGCCGGGACAGGGACTTGAACACTGAAGCTTTCTTT

V gene: TRBV15
clone size: -
D gene: -
J gene: TRBJ2-7
CDR3 protein: CATSRDRTVSYEQYF
CDR3 DNA: TGTGCCACCAGCAGAGATCGGACAGTATCCTACGAGCAGTACTTC

V gene: TRBV25-1
clone size: -
D gene: -
J gene: TRBJ2-1
CDR3 protein: CASTETGSYNEQFF
CDR3 DNA: TGTGCCAGCACGGAGACAGGCTCCTACAATGAGCAGTTCTTC

V gene: TRBV30
clone size: -
D gene: -
J gene: TRBJ2-6
CDR3 protein: CALPRDRGANVLTF
CDR3 DNA: TGTGCCCTTCCCCGGGATCGGGGGGCCAACGTCCTGACTTTC

V gene: TRBV5-1
clone size: -
D gene: -
J gene: TRBJ2-1
CDR3 protein: CASSLAGSGLGGNEQFF
CDR3 DNA: TGCGCCAGCAGCTTGGCGGGGAGTGGTCTCGGTGGGAATGAGCAGTTCTTC

V gene: TRBV18
clone size: -
D gene: -
J gene: TRBJ2-2
CDR3 protein: CASSPERGGTGELFF
CDR3 DNA: TGTGCCAGCTCACCAGAGAGGGGAGGCACCGGGGAGCTGTTTTTT

V gene: TRBV11-2
clone size: -
D gene: -
J gene: TRBJ2-3
CDR3 protein: CASSLGAIGSTDTQYF
CDR3 DNA: TGTGCCAGCAGCCTTGGGGCTATCGGCAGCACAGATACGCAGTATTTT

V gene: TRBV27
clone size: few
D gene: TRBD2
J gene: TRBJ2-1
CDR3 protein: CAIKPSGGLNEQFF
CDR3 DNA: TGTGCCATCAAGCCTAGCGGGGGGTTGAATGAGCAGTTCTTC

V gene: TRBV28
clone size: -
D gene: TRBD1
J gene: TRBJ1-5
CDR3 protein: CATPGQGSNQPQHF
CDR3 DNA: TGTGCCACCCCGGGACAGGGGTCGAATCAGCCCCAGCATTTT

V gene: TRBV19
clone size: -
D gene: TRBD1
J gene: TRBJ2-1
CDR3 protein: CASSPGTGLGTYNEQFF
CDR3 DNA: TGTGCCAGTAGTCCCGGGACAGGGCTTGGGACCTACAATGAGCAGTTCTTC

V gene: TRBV19
clone size: -
D gene: -
J gene: TRBJ1-2
CDR3 protein: CASTPDSATSRYGYTF
CDR3 DNA: TGTGCCAGTACCCCGGACAGCGCAACTTCGAGGTATGGCTACACCTTC

V gene: TRBV12-5
clone size: once
D gene: TRBD1
J gene: TRBJ1-1
CDR3 protein: CASGLGDSLSSTEAFF
CDR3 DNA: TGTGCTAGTGGTTTGGGGGACAGCCTGTCCAGCACTGAAGCTTTCTTT